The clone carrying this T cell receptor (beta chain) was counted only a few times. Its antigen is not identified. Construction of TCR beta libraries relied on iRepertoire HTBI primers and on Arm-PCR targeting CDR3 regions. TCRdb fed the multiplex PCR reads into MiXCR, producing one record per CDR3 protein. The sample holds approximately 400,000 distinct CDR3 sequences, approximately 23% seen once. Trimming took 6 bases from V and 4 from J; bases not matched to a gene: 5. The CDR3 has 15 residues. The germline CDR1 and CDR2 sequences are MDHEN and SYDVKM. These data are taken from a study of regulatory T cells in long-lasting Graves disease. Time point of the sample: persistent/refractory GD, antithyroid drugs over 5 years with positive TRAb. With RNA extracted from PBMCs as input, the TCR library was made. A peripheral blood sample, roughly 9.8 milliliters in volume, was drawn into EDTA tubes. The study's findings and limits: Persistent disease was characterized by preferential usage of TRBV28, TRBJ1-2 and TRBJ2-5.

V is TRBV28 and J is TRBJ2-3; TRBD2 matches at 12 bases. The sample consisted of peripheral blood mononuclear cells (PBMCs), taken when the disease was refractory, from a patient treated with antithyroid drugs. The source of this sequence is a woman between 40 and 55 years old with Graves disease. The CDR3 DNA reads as TGTGCCAGCAGCCCGACTAGCGGGAGTGCAGATACGCAGTATTTT. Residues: CASSPTSGSADTQYF.